This entry lists 28 T cell receptor beta chains sequenced from one sample in a study of T cells in localized non-small cell lung cancer. Sequenced by immunoSEQ multiplex PCR; TCRdb stores in-frame clones only, minus some. The table lists 300 or so clones, 15% to 17% of them singletons. This specimen was lung tumor tissue, taken before any cancer treatment. Receptors originate from a male donor aged 60 or older with stage I lung adenocarcinoma.

By sample fraction, this clone is hyperexpanded. The V and J genes are TRBV19 and TRBJ1-1; D remains unclear. Trimming left V 0 bases short and J 1 base short, with 12 bases between. Germline CDR1 reads LNHDA; CDR2 reads SQIVND (reference sequence). The length of the CDR3 is 16 residues. CDR3 DNA: TGTGCCAGTAGTATAGATCAAAGGGCCACGAACACTGAAGCTTTCTTT. Amino acids: CASSIDQRATNTEAFF.

This clone was counted a few times. CDR3 nucleotide sequence: TGTGCCTGGAGCCGCGGGACAGGGGGCTACAATGAGCAGTTCTTC. Amino acids: CAWSRGTGGYNEQFF. The rearrangement uses TRBV30 and TRBJ2-1; TRBD1 matches at 11 bases. V gave up 3 bases and J gave up 3 bases; unmatched junction bases: 4. The CDR3 runs 15 residues. In germline, CDR1 is GTSNPN, CDR2 SVGIG (reference sequence).

This sequence joins TRBV5-1 and TRBJ1-3; possible D gene TRBD1, 5 bases. This CDR3 comprises 23 residues. Deletions cut 2 bases from V and 4 bases from J, with 37 bases between. Germline-derived CDR1 and CDR2 are SGHRS and YFSETQ. The CDR3 bases are TGCGCCAGCAGCTTAATAGGGACCTCCTCGTCTAGCCGCCCGCCCCCCGACGGAAACACCATATATTTT. Encoded protein: CASSLIGTSSSSRPPPDGNTIYF.

The V gene is TRBV19, the J gene TRBJ1-6; D is possibly TRBD1 (5 bases). The CDR3 runs to 15 residues. Germline CDR1 reads LNHDA; CDR2 reads SQIVND (reference sequence). The germline V and J ends were trimmed by 8 bases and 10 bases, with 21 bases remaining between them. The CDR3 reads CASRWVGDLGSPLHF. CDR3 DNA: TGTGCCAGTCGCTGGGTCGGGGACCTTGGGTCACCCCTCCACTTT. The full variable domain, its missing parts supplied by reference TRBV19 and TRBJ1-6, is DGGITQSPKYLFRKEGQNVTLSCEQNLNHDAMYWYRQDPGQGLRLIYYSQIVNDFQKGDIAEGYSVSREKKESFPLTVTSAQKNPTAFYLCASRWVGDLGSPLHFGNGTRLTVT.

Judged by abundance, this clone is large (0.1 to 1%). The genes are TRBV4-1 and TRBJ1-1, with D perhaps matching TRBD1 (5 bases). The CDR3 covers 13 residues. Trimming pared 0 bases from V and 7 bases from J, leaving 9 bases between. Germline V lookup: CDR1 MGHRA, CDR2 YSYEKL. The CDR3 loop reads CASSQDRAGEAFF. In DNA form, the CDR3 reads TGCGCCAGCAGCCAAGACAGGGCGGGTGAAGCTTTCTTT.

V usage is TRBV19 and J usage is TRBJ2-6, with 10 bases identical to TRBD2. Germline assignment: CDR1 LNHDA and CDR2 SQIVND (reference sequence). V gave up 5 bases and J gave up 4 bases; unmatched junction bases: 11. This CDR3 has 18 residues. Written as DNA, the CDR3 is TGTGCCAGTAGTCCCCGGACTAGCGGACACAGGGGGGCCAACGTCCTGACTTTC. The encoded protein is CASSPRTSGHRGANVLTF.

V is TRBV6-7 and J is TRBJ1-4; D not certain. TRBV6-7 is placed among ORFs of uncertain function. The CDR3 runs to 11 residues. V dropped 6 bases and J dropped 10 bases, with 9 bases sitting between them. The CDR3 spells CASSLRGKLFF. CDR3 coding DNA: TGTGCCAGCAGCCTACGGGGAAAACTGTTTTTT.

The chain uses TRBV11-3 and TRBJ2-1; TRBD2 matches at 8 bases. The ends lost 5 bases at V and 4 bases at J; junction bases unmatched: 16. This CDR3 spans 18 amino acids. Germline V lookup: CDR1 SGHNT, CDR2 YENEEA. This CDR3 reads CASSHLPGGPRAYNEQFF. In DNA form, the CDR3 reads TGTGCCAGCAGCCACCTACCGGGAGGGCCCCGAGCATACAATGAGCAGTTCTTC.

The rearrangement links TRBV6-8 to TRBJ1-6; perhaps TRBD1 as D (5 bases). CDR3 length: 18 residues. CDR1 is MNHGY and CDR2 is SAAAGT in the germline V gene. The V end lost 0 bases, the J end lost 8 bases, and 20 bases lay between the germline ends. Here the CDR3 reads CASSYSAAWGAGDSPLHF. The CDR3 region has the DNA TGTGCCAGCAGTTACTCGGCTGCGTGGGGCGCGGGGGATTCACCCCTCCACTTT.

V is TRBV11-3 and J is TRBJ2-2, with a tentative D call TRBD1 (6 bases). Germline CDR1 SGHNT, CDR2 YENEEA. Trimming pared 6 bases from V and 4 bases from J, leaving 18 bases between. The CDR3 runs to 16 residues. The CDR3 DNA follows: TGTGCCAGCAGTCCTGACAGGCCACGAGCCACCGGGGAGCTGTTTTTT. Protein sequence: CASSPDRPRATGELFF. The full variable domain, completed using reference TRBV11-3 and TRBJ2-2, is EAGVVQSPRYKIIEKKQPVAFWCNPISGHNTLYWYLQNLGQGPELLIRYENEEAVDDSQLPKDRFSAERLKGVDSTLKIQPAELGDSAVYLCASSPDRPRATGELFFGEGSRLTVL.

The chain is built from TRBV18 and TRBJ2-7, with 9 positions matching TRBD1. V shed 5 bases and J 5 bases; nucleotides not matched to a gene: 4. The CDR3 length is 13 residues. Germline CDR1 and CDR2: KGHSH and LQKENI. CDR3 nucleotides: TGTGCCAGCTCATGGGACAGGGACAACGAGCAGTACTTC. This sequence encodes CASSWDRDNEQYF.

This clone was recorded a few times. The chain has TRBV7-2 and TRBJ1-1; D unresolved. The CDR3 has 13 residues. V was cut by 0 bases and J by 1 base, with 3 bases left in between. Looked up from germline, CDR1 is SGHTA and CDR2 is FQGNSA. The CDR3 coding sequence is TGTGCCAGCAGCTTAGCGCAGAACACTGAAGCTTTCTTT. The encoded protein is CASSLAQNTEAFF.

J is TRBJ1-1 and V is TRBV11-3; 10 bases align to TRBD1. The CDR3 covers 16 residues. Losses at the gene ends were 2 bases for V and 5 bases for J; bases not matched to a gene: 8. The germline V gene encodes CDR1 SGHNT and CDR2 YENEEA. Here the CDR3 DNA reads TGTGCCAGCAGCTTAAAGGGACAGGGGAAAATGACTGAAGCTTTCTTT. This codes for CASSLKGQGKMTEAFF.

V usage is TRBV6-8 and J usage is TRBJ1-1; D remains unclear. The V end lost 0 bases, the J end lost 5 bases, and 13 bases lay between the germline ends. The CDR3 loop spans 15 amino acids. Germline V gives CDR1 MNHGY, CDR2 SAAAGT. CDR3 coding DNA: TGTGCCAGCAGTTACTCGAGCGAATCGATGACTGAAGCTTTCTTT. Its protein is CASSYSSESMTEAFF.

This clone was found a few times. This rearrangement joins TRBV23-1 to TRBJ2-3; TRBD2 agrees at 10 bases. TRBV23-1 is flagged as an ORF with uncertain function. Losses at the gene ends were 6 bases for V and 3 bases for J; bases not matched to a gene: 9. The CDR3 contains 16 residues. The CDR3 region has the DNA TGCGCCAGCAGCAACCAAGCGGGGGGGGTTACAGATACGCAGTATTTT. The encoded protein is CASSNQAGGVTDTQYF.

In this sample, this clone turned up a few times. This chain connects TRBV6-8 to TRBJ2-1; 11 nucleotides align to TRBD2. CDR3 length: 14 amino acids. J was trimmed by 2 bases and V by 10 bases; bases with no gene match: 4. Per the germline V gene, CDR1 is MNHGY and CDR2 is SAAAGT. CDR3 loop: CATVLAGAYNEQFF. The CDR3 nucleotides read TGTGCCACCGTACTAGCGGGAGCCTACAATGAGCAGTTCTTC.

Relative to its sample, this clone is large. V is TRBV6-8 and J is TRBJ2-6; either TRBD1 or TRBD2 may supply D (5 bases each). The V gene lost 0 bases and the J gene lost 0 bases, with 9 bases spanning the gap. CDR3 length: 17 residues. Germline V gene sequence: CDR1 MNHGY, CDR2 SAAAGT. Here the CDR3 reads CASSYSGVLSGANVLTF. The CDR3, as DNA: TGTGCCAGCAGTTACTCGGGGGTTCTCTCTGGGGCCAACGTCCTGACTTTC.

The chain uses TRBV6-8 and TRBJ1-1; 7 nucleotides match TRBD1. V shed 6 bases and J 4 bases; nucleotides not matched to a gene: 8. The CDR3 extends over 14 amino acids. The germline V gene encodes CDR1 MNHGY and CDR2 SAAAGT. CDR3 region: CASSGQAPATEAFF. Written as DNA, the CDR3 is TGTGCCAGCAGCGGACAGGCCCCAGCCACTGAAGCTTTCTTT.

This clone turned up a few times. This chain connects TRBV19 to TRBJ1-1, with a tentative D call TRBD1 (5 bases). Germline V CDR1 and CDR2: LNHDA, SQIVND (reference sequence). The V end was cut by 4 bases, the J end by 2 bases, with 8 bases between. CDR3 length equals 13 residues. The DNA of the CDR3 is TGTGCCAGTAGTACGACAGTTAACACTGAAGCTTTCTTT. It encodes CASSTTVNTEAFF.

This sequence joins TRBV6-8 and TRBJ1-1; D is perhaps TRBD1 (5 bases). V was trimmed by 4 bases and J by 2 bases, leaving 14 bases between them. This CDR3 spans 15 amino acids. Per germline, CDR1 MNHGY and CDR2 SAAAGT. CDR3 coding DNA: TGTGCCAGCAGTTGGGGCCCCGACAGTAACACTGAAGCTTTCTTT. Protein: CASSWGPDSNTEAFF.

There are a few counts of this clone. The rearrangement links TRBV29-1 to TRBJ1-1; D not resolved. The CDR3 is 12 residues long. Germline V CDR1 and CDR2: SQVTM, ANQGSEA. Trimming took 3 bases from V and 7 from J, leaving 12 bases between them. CDR3 residues: CSVDGGKGEAFF. In DNA form, the CDR3 reads TGCAGCGTTGACGGTGGAAAGGGTGAAGCTTTCTTT. Together with reference TRBV29-1 and TRBJ1-1, the CDR3 gives the full variable domain: SAVISQKPSRDICQRGTSLTIQCQVDSQVTMMFWYRQQPGQSLTLIATANQGSEATYESGFVIDKFPISRPNLTFSTLTVSNMSPEDSSIYLCSVDGGKGEAFFGQGTRLTVV.

The chain carries TRBV6-8 and TRBJ1-3, with 10 bases identical to TRBD1. Trimming took 10 bases from V and 3 from J; bases not matched to a gene: 3. CDR1 and CDR2 (germline): MNHGY, SAAAGT. The CDR3 totals 13 residues. As DNA, the CDR3 is TGTGCCACCGGGACAGGGGATGGAAACACCATATATTTT. Protein product: CATGTGDGNTIYF.

In its sample, this clone was seen a few times. The genes are TRBV11-3 and TRBJ1-1; D not resolved. The CDR3 is made up of 15 amino acids. Per germline, CDR1 SGHNT and CDR2 YENEEA. The V and J ends lost 3 bases and 5 bases respectively, with 16 bases between them. CDR3 residues: CASSLAGRRGTEAFF. The CDR3 nucleotides read TGTGCCAGCAGCTTGGCAGGAAGGCGGGGAACTGAAGCTTTCTTT.

In this sample, this clone is large. The gene calls are TRBV6-8 and TRBJ2-7; TRBD1 aligns across 7 bases. The CDR3 spans 15 residues. CDR1 is MNHGY, CDR2 SAAAGT, per germline. J gave up 1 base and V 6 bases, and 9 bases lay outside the gene matches. The CDR3 reads CASSHRGPFSYEQYF. CDR3 nucleotide sequence: TGTGCCAGCAGCCATAGGGGGCCCTTTTCCTACGAGCAGTACTTC.

This clone qualifies as large. V is TRBV6-8 and J is TRBJ1-1; maybe TRBD1 (5 bases). Germline V CDR1 and CDR2: MNHGY, SAAAGT. CDR3 length equals 14 residues. V lost 0 bases and J lost 1, with 6 bases in between. CDR3 nucleotide sequence: TGTGCCAGCAGTTACTCTGGGGGGAACACTGAAGCTTTCTTT. It is translated as CASSYSGGNTEAFF.

This clone was found a few times. The V and J genes are TRBV28 and TRBJ2-1, with TRBD2 matching 8 bases. Germline CDR1 is MDHEN and CDR2 is SYDVKM. The CDR3 is 14 residues long. V was pared by 8 bases and J by 5 bases, with 8 bases of the junction left unmatched. The CDR3 is CASERAGVNNEQFF. The CDR3 bases are TGTGCCAGCGAAAGAGCGGGAGTTAACAATGAGCAGTTCTTC.

This clone is deemed large. The V call is TRBV11-3, the J call TRBJ2-5; 7 nucleotides match TRBD1. J lost 5 bases, V lost 1 base, and 7 bases had no gene match. The CDR3 is made up of 15 amino acids. CDR1 and CDR2 (germline): SGHNT, YENEEA. The CDR3 loop reads CASSLVATGYETQYF. The DNA for the CDR3 is TGTGCCAGCAGCTTAGTAGCGACAGGGTACGAGACCCAGTACTTC.

The chain uses TRBV10-2 and TRBJ2-7; TRBD1 aligns across 7 bases. Germline CDR1 WSHSY, CDR2 SAAADI. The junction had 4 bases not matched to a gene; V was cut back by 2 bases and J by 3 bases. The CDR3 runs to 14 residues. CDR3 amino acids: CASSETQGSYEQYF. The CDR3 nucleotides read TGCGCCAGCAGTGAGACACAGGGGAGCTACGAGCAGTACTTC.